Described below is a single TCR beta chain sequence and its context. Antigen unknown. The source of the sample is a study of CD8 T cells in ankylosing spondylitis. Libraries for TCR beta were made by quantitative 5'-RACE with molecular barcodes. TCRdb itself ran the 5' RACE reads through MiXCR, one entry per CDR3 protein. Of under 450,000 distinct CDR3 sequences listed, 17% are singletons. Overall study results and limits: Previous work reported some of these motif variants in the synovial fluid and blood of reactive arthritis. Clones linked to the disease showed a CD8+ phenotype. They occurred at relatively low frequencies in peripheral blood. Blood from ankylosing spondylitis patients appeared to carry a characteristic roughly 8-variant TCR beta motif. Significantly higher representation of disease-linked clones was reported for matched ankylosing spondylitis synovial fluid.

The sequence was collected from a male donor with ankylosing spondylitis. The sequenced material came from blood, either unsorted or a sorted T cell fraction (not recorded which).

The CDR3 reads CASRAGTPYEQYF. Here the CDR3 DNA reads TGTGCCAGCAGGGCGGGGACCCCCTACGAGCAGTACTTC. The rearrangement links TRBV6-1 to TRBJ2-7; TRBD2 might be the D (6 bases). V was shortened by 6 bases and J by 2 bases, with 11 bases between the two germline ends. From germline, CDR1 is MNHNS and CDR2 SASEGT. The CDR3 contains 13 residues.